The clone carrying this T cell receptor beta chain has at least ten counts. This CDR3 comprises 15 residues. Per the germline V gene, CDR1 is SGHTA and CDR2 is FQGTGA. With 1 base clipped from V and 5 bases from J, the junction kept 4 bases outside the gene matches. Amplified TCR beta CDR3 regions derived from RNA transcripts. HTBI primers drove first-round RT-PCR of the TCR CDR3. TCRdb passed the multiplex PCR reads through MiXCR, listing each CDR3 protein once. The sample has more than 350,000 distinct CDR3 sequences; around 15% are singletons. These data originate in a study of T cells in Graves' hyperthyroidism and ophthalmopathy. Each person with ophthalmopathy scored at least 3 on the Clinical Activity Score, reached NOSPECS grade 4 or higher, and had been ill under 3 months.

This clonotype originated in a woman aged 60 to 75 with Graves' ophthalmopathy. This sequence joins TRBV7-3 and TRBJ2-4; 8 bases are a match to TRBD2. Material for sequencing was blood. DNA for the CDR3: TGTGCCAGCAGCTTAATGGGGGGACTAGAAAACATTCAGTACTTC. It is translated as CASSLMGGLENIQYF.